What follows describes a single TCR beta chain. This clonotype showed up just a few times. Its specific antigen is unknown. It has no much larger one-base neighbor in the sample; base qualities were not kept. This entry is derived from a study of T cells after yellow fever vaccination (dated by TCRdb to between 2018 and 2021). Context from the whole study: Libraries from fractions with low cell numbers were prepared with the SMART-Seq v4 Ultra Low Input RNA kit. To track T-cell clones before and after primary and booster YFV17D yellow fever vaccination, bulk TCR alpha and beta repertoires were sequenced longitudinally. Two healthy male donors, one aged 18 to 30 and one aged 30 to 39 years, were included in the cohort. Blood was drawn at multiple timepoints before and after primary and secondary immunization, with bulk PBMC replicates and cell subsets isolated.

The CDR3 sequence holds 14 residues, the cysteine and phenylalanine included. Only the CDR3 region is kept as DNA, spanning 42 bases read in frame from base 1. CDR1 and CDR2, per the germline V gene, are MNHEY and SVGAGI. Trimming takes 2 bases off V and 4 bases off J; junction bases not matched to a gene: 3. General study outcomes and caveats: The study included only two donors, which limits how far the findings can be generalized. A small fraction of clonotypes appeared in both the CD4 and CD8 compartments, likely as a result of convergent recombination. Compared with the primary T-cell response, the secondary T-cell response was weaker but faster, peaking on day 5 rather than day 15. Most clones expanded after primary vaccination were re-detected after the booster (almost 98% of CD4 and roughly 85% of CD8), suggesting broad memory maintenance. Computational filtering was required because FACS-sorted repertoires could contain abundant contaminating clonotypes from the bulk population.

The instrument was an Illumina NovaSeq 6000. TCR cDNA was made using 5'RACE template switching, a step that added a universal primer site and unique molecular identifiers. Priming of cDNA synthesis was performed from both the TCR alpha and TCR beta constant segments. Library amplification used two PCR steps, and the second PCR step added sample barcodes and sequencing adapters. Sequencing of libraries was done on Illumina HiSeq 2500 (2x100 bp) or NovaSeq (2x150 bp). The authors' pipeline ran thus. MIGEC was used to demultiplex reads and collapse the reads into UMI consensus sequences, and MiXCR was used for V(D)J alignment. Using edgeR on replicate PBMC samples, clonotypes were called vaccine-responding if FDR was below 0.01 and the log2 fold change was above 5 up to day 15. Each bulk clonotype received a CD4 or CD8 identity based on whether the sequenced CD4 or CD8 repertoire contained that clonotype at higher abundance. The raw public reads went through TCRdb reprocessing: fastp at Q25, MiXCR clone calling, in-frame beta chains kept. All rows with the same CDR3 protein become a single entry with the most common DNA and genes. These V and J calls originate from TCRdb's pipeline instead of the authors' own analysis. This sample gives some 320,000 distinct CDR3 sequences in total; over 4% of them show up just once. The top ten clonotypes cover roughly 25% of the sample.

The treatment or condition label for this specimen denotes: live attenuated yellow fever vaccine strain. At every blood-draw timepoint, two biological replicates of bulk PBMCs were collected. A standard Ficoll-Paque protocol was used to isolate PBMCs from peripheral blood. TriZol was used to extract RNA from bulk PBMCs, from CD4 and CD8 fractions, and from dextramer-positive and dextramer-negative fractions. This TCR was recovered from a man younger than 35 who received the YFV17D yellow fever vaccine. The material was PBMCs, obtained 5 days after the yellow fever booster vaccination. Recombination connected TRBV6-5 to TRBJ2-7; 9 central bases correspond to TRBD1. The sequenced DNA: TGTGCCAGCAGTTACGGGACAGGGCGGTACGAGCAGTACTTC. Its protein is CASSYGTGRYEQYF.